Listed below are T cell receptor beta chains from one sample, sequenced in a study of T cells in Graves' hyperthyroidism and ophthalmopathy. TCRdb analysed the multiplex PCR reads with MiXCR anew, one entry per CDR3 protein. The repertoire has about 600,000 distinct CDR3 sequences, more than 13% of them found once; the top ten carry roughly 6.9%. Material: blood. The receptors come from a woman aged 18-35 years with Graves' ophthalmopathy. Both conserved end residues are part of each CDR3. The order of the fields is V gene, J gene, clone size, D gene, CDR3 protein, CDR3 DNA. A D gene is named only where the DNA matches it firmly. Part of the rows lack a size; the others show once, few, many or a class for expanded clones.

>TRBV2|TRBJ2-5|many|.
CASSEGAAQYF
TGTGCCAGCAGCGAAGGAGCGGCCCAGTACTTC
>TRBV20-1|TRBJ2-2|.|TRBD2
CSATQGLGGLAGVSGELFF
TGCAGTGCGACCCAAGGGTTGGGGGGACTAGCGGGAGTTTCCGGGGAGCTGTTTTTT
>TRBV7-9|TRBJ1-1|few|.
CASSLGGPWGTEAFF
TGTGCCAGCAGCTTAGGGGGACCCTGGGGCACTGAAGCTTTCTTT
>TRBV9|TRBJ2-7|few|TRBD2
CASSPMGGGGIDEQYF
TGTGCCAGCAGCCCCATGGGGGGGGGGGGGATCGACGAGCAGTACTTC
>TRBV18|TRBJ2-5|many|.
CASSPPGRGAQTQYF
TGTGCCAGCTCACCACCCGGTCGTGGCGCTCAGACCCAGTACTTC
>TRBV27|TRBJ1-5|once|.
CASSGAPNQPQHF
TGTGCCAGCAGTGGGGCCCCCAATCAGCCCCAGCATTTT
>TRBV20-1|TRBJ2-1|many|.
CSAREGGPWDNEQFF
TGCAGTGCTAGAGAGGGGGGCCCTTGGGACAATGAGCAGTTCTTC
>TRBV30|TRBJ1-2|many|TRBD1
CAWSVRQGGGYTF
TGTGCCTGGAGTGTACGGCAGGGGGGTGGCTACACCTTC
>TRBV7-2|TRBJ2-1|many|.
CASSLSAVEQFF
TGTGCCAGCAGCTTATCGGCGGTTGAGCAGTTCTTC
>TRBV13|TRBJ2-2|few|.
CASSSIEGRTTGELFF
TGTGCCAGCAGCTCAATCGAGGGCAGGACCACCGGGGAGCTGTTTTTT
>TRBV2|TRBJ1-4|few|.
CASSPRGGATNEKLFF
TGTGCCAGCAGCCCGAGGGGGGGCGCGACTAATGAAAAACTGTTTTTT
>TRBV6-1|TRBJ2-7|.|.
CATRRGLYEQYF
TGTGCCACCCGGAGGGGGCTCTACGAGCAGTACTTC
>TRBV6-8|TRBJ1-1|.|TRBD1
CASSLWDRQKDTEAFF
TGTGCCAGCAGCCTTTGGGACAGACAGAAAGACACTGAAGCTTTCTTT
>TRBV7-9|TRBJ2-2|few|.
CACSSGASNTGELFF
TGTGCCTGTTCTTCGGGGGCGTCGAACACCGGGGAGCTGTTTTTT
>TRBV2|TRBJ2-6|many|.
CASREGGSSGANVLTF
TGTGCCAGCAGGGAGGGGGGAAGCTCTGGGGCCAACGTCCTGACTTTC
>TRBV28|TRBJ2-7|many|TRBD1
CASSSYGQGFDYEQYF
TGTGCCAGCAGCTCCTATGGACAGGGCTTCGACTACGAGCAGTACTTC
>TRBV30|TRBJ1-1|.|.
CAWSVQEGLGGAEAFF
TGTGCCTGGAGTGTACAGGAAGGGTTGGGTGGCGCTGAAGCTTTCTTT
>TRBV19|TRBJ1-5|.|TRBD1
CATGELNQPQHF
TGTGCGACAGGGGAGTTAAATCAGCCCCAGCATTTT
>TRBV5-1|TRBJ1-1|many|.
CASSHIKVGGADTEAFF
TGCGCCAGCAGCCATATCAAGGTAGGGGGGGCCGATACTGAAGCTTTCTTT
>TRBV11-3|TRBJ2-7|many|.
CASSFPLEQYF
TGTGCCAGCAGCTTCCCCCTCGAGCAGTACTTC
>TRBV6-1|TRBJ2-1|few|TRBD2
CASSDLSGRFFCEQFF
TGTGCCAGCAGTGATCTTAGCGGGAGGTTCTTCTGTGAGCAGTTCTTC
>TRBV12-3/TRBV12-4|TRBJ2-7|.|.
CASSFGASTLYEQYF
TGTGCCAGCAGCTTCGGGGCCAGCACCCTCTACGAGCAGTACTTC
>TRBV27|TRBJ2-7|few|.
CASSQEQGIYEQYF
TGTGCCAGCAGCCAAGAACAGGGAATCTACGAGCAGTACTTC
>TRBV7-6|TRBJ1-2|few|.
CASSIDRFRGYTF
TGTGCCAGCAGCATCGACAGGTTTCGGGGCTACACCTTC
>TRBV2|TRBJ2-3|many|TRBD1
CASTLGTATDTQYF
TGTGCCAGCACCCTAGGGACAGCCACAGATACGCAGTATTTT
>TRBV6-1|TRBJ1-2|few|.
CASRKVPAYSSYGYTF
TGTGCCAGCAGAAAAGTCCCAGCCTATTCTTCCTATGGCTACACCTTC
>TRBV25-1|TRBJ2-1|.|.
CASSDRRGGYNEQFF
TGTGCCAGCAGTGACCGCAGGGGAGGGTACAATGAGCAGTTCTTC
>TRBV5-4|TRBJ1-2|.|TRBD1
CASSPNRDSNWDGYTF
TGTGCCAGCAGCCCAAATCGGGACAGCAATTGGGATGGCTACACCTTC
>TRBV6-1|TRBJ2-5|many|.
CASSSPSRVRETQYF
TGTGCCAGCAGTTCACCCTCCAGGGTCCGTGAGACCCAGTACTTC
>TRBV6-1|TRBJ1-5|.|TRBD1
CASSDGQGGQPQHF
TGTGCCAGCAGTGACGGACAGGGTGGTCAGCCCCAGCATTTT
>TRBV3-1|TRBJ2-5|many|.
CASSLIRRDSFQETQYF
TGTGCCAGCAGCCTCATTAGGCGGGACAGTTTCCAAGAGACCCAGTACTTC
>TRBV6-1|TRBJ1-4|.|.
CASNRDIFATNEKLFF
TGTGCCAGCAACAGGGACATCTTTGCAACTAATGAAAAACTGTTTTTT